These T cell receptor beta chains were read from a single sample in a study of T-cell reconstitution after alpha-beta-depleted transplantation in children. MiXCR, applied by TCRdb to the PCR reads, yields one record per CDR3 protein. Of about 980,000 distinct CDR3 sequences in the sample, under 30% were seen once. The source was PBMCs, mostly from graft donor cells, collected 360 days after TCRalphabeta/CD19-depleted stem cell transplant. These receptors came from a boy younger than two who had a stem cell transplant for SCID, so the T cells may come from the graft donor. Both conserved end residues are part of each CDR3. Each record gives: V gene, J gene, clone size, D gene, CDR3 DNA, CDR3 protein. A D gene is named only where the DNA matches it firmly. Clone size, where shown, is once, few, many, or a class for clones that have expanded.

TRBV6-1	TRBJ2-7	NA	TRBD2	TGTGCCAGCGGATCCCAGGGAGGGTCCTACGAGCAGTACTTC	CASGSQGGSYEQYF
TRBV6-5	TRBJ2-7	few	NA	TGTGCCAGCAGTCACATGGCGGGGACCTACGAGCAGTACTTC	CASSHMAGTYEQYF
TRBV20-1	TRBJ2-5	few	NA	TGCAGTGCTGGAGGGGACCCACTCCAAGAGACCCAGTACTTC	CSAGGDPLQETQYF
TRBV5-6	TRBJ2-1	few	NA	TGTGCCAGCAGCTTTACGGGGGCCCTCCGCGATGAGCAGTTCTTC	CASSFTGALRDEQFF
TRBV20-1	TRBJ1-1	few	NA	TGCAGTGCTTTCCACGGACTGAACACTGAAGCTTTCTTT	CSAFHGLNTEAFF
TRBV5-1	TRBJ2-3	few	NA	TGCGCCAGCAGCGGAGGGGGGCTGACAGATACGCAGTATTTT	CASSGGGLTDTQYF
TRBV5-1	TRBJ2-3	NA	TRBD1	TGCGCCAGCAGCTTGCTCTCTCGACAGGGAACAGATACGCAGTATTTT	CASSLLSRQGTDTQYF
TRBV20-1	TRBJ2-7	NA	TRBD1	TGCAGTGCTAGAGGGCCGGACAGGAGAATTTACGAGCAGTACTTC	CSARGPDRRIYEQYF
TRBV6-6	TRBJ2-7	few	NA	TGTGCCAGTACCCCTAGTTCCTCCTACGAGCAGTACTTC	CASTPSSSYEQYF
TRBV20-1	TRBJ2-1	NA	NA	TGCAGTGCCAAGCCCGGGACATCGAGCTCCTACAATGAGCAGTTCTTC	CSAKPGTSSSYNEQFF
TRBV12-3/TRBV12-4	TRBJ2-7	few	NA	TGTGCCAGCAGTTTCGCTAGTCGGGAGCAGTACTTC	CASSFASREQYF
TRBV12-3/TRBV12-4	TRBJ2-7	many	TRBD1	TGTGCCAGCAGCCGGACAGGGGGCTCCTACGAGCAGTACTTC	CASSRTGGSYEQYF
TRBV15	TRBJ2-5	NA	TRBD1	TGTGCCACCAGCAGAGGCATGGAGCTCACAGGGGGCGCAGAGACCCAGTACTTC	CATSRGMELTGGAETQYF
TRBV5-6	TRBJ1-4	NA	NA	TGTGCCAGCAGTCATGACGTGTTTAATGAAAAACTGTTTTTT	CASSHDVFNEKLFF
TRBV10-3	TRBJ1-5	NA	NA	TGTGCCATCAGTGAATACAATAGCAATCAGCCCCAGCATTTT	CAISEYNSNQPQHF
TRBV7-2	TRBJ2-5	NA	NA	TGTGCCACCTCTTATGGGGGGGGGCCTAGAGAGACCCAGTACTTC	CATSYGGGPRETQYF
TRBV27	TRBJ1-6	NA	NA	TGTGCCAGCAGTTTATCTGGGGGCGGACCACGCTCACCCCTCCACTTT	CASSLSGGGPRSPLHF
TRBV30	TRBJ2-3	NA	TRBD2	TGTGCCTGGAGTGCTAGCGGAGTCACAGATACGCAGTATTTT	CAWSASGVTDTQYF
TRBV11-2	TRBJ2-4	NA	NA	TGTGCCAGCAGCGGCTCGCTAAATTGGAACATTCAGTACTTC	CASSGSLNWNIQYF
TRBV6-2/TRBV6-3	TRBJ2-1	NA	NA	TGTGCCAGCAGTTACTCGCGGGGACACAATGAGCAGTTCTTC	CASSYSRGHNEQFF
TRBV2	TRBJ2-2	NA	NA	TGTGCCAGCAGTGTGCAACAGAGCACCGGGGAGCTGTTTTTT	CASSVQQSTGELFF
TRBV20-1	TRBJ2-2	NA	NA	TGCAGTGCTAGACCGGGCCACGATTTGGTGTTTTTT	CSARPGHDLVFF
TRBV4-3	TRBJ2-1	NA	TRBD1	TGCGCCAGCAGCTCCGGGACAGCCCCCTACAATGAGCAGTTCTTC	CASSSGTAPYNEQFF
TRBV15	TRBJ1-2	few	TRBD1	TGTGCCACCAGCATCCAGACAGGGCTCAATGGCTACACCTTC	CATSIQTGLNGYTF
TRBV28	TRBJ2-7	NA	TRBD2	TGTGCCAGTAAGACGGGGGGGGAGTGGAACGAGCAGTACTTC	CASKTGGEWNEQYF
TRBV2	TRBJ1-1	NA	NA	TGTGCCAGCAGACCCCAGGTTACCTTAAAATCTTTCTTT	CASRPQVTLKSFF
TRBV19	TRBJ2-1	once	TRBD2	TGTGCCAGTAGTGTCCCCCTGGGCGGGGGGCACAATGAGCAGTTCTTC	CASSVPLGGGHNEQFF
TRBV6-5	TRBJ2-7	NA	TRBD1	TGTGCCAGCAGTTACGGACTGGGACAGGAGAACTACGAGCAGTACTTC	CASSYGLGQENYEQYF